The subject of this entry is one T cell receptor beta chain. What it recognizes is unknown. Germline CDR1 and CDR2: SGHTA and FQGTGA. Trimming at V came to 5 bases and at J to 3 bases, leaving 7 bases not matched to a gene. There are 15 residues in the CDR3. These data come from a study of T cell responses to AZD1222 COVID-19 vaccine. Study-level points and caveats: Spike-specific TCRs gained breadth and depth after people received two AZD1222 doses. Nearly half of spike-specific TCRs reportedly target unmutated variant regions. Most donors were white British, females outnumbered males, and clonal diversity was possibly underestimated.

Assay: immunoSEQ multiplex PCR; the TCRdb copy retains only in-frame clones and omits some. The sample includes around 210,000 clones, around 94% of them seen just once. The origin of this receptor is an adult who received the MenACWY meningococcal vaccine as a control. The J gene is TRBJ2-7, the V gene TRBV7-3, with TRBD2 identical over 10 bases. Sequenced here: peripheral blood, sampled 28 days after the second dose of the MenACWY control vaccine. CDR3 amino acids: CASSPHSSGGYEQYF. CDR3 in DNA: TGTGCCAGCAGCCCCCATTCTAGCGGGGGCTACGAGCAGTACTTC.